A single TCR beta chain is shown here with its context. This clone was seen a single time. Which antigen it targets is not known. Base qualities were left out, and no much larger clone turns up one base away. The CDR1 and CDR2 encoded by the germline V gene are SGHNT and YENEEA. The CDR3 starts with the cysteine, ends with the phenylalanine, and has 20 residues. Only the CDR3 portion is preserved as DNA: 60 bases, with reading frame beginning at the first base. Trimming removed 5 bases from V and 3 bases from J; the gene matches leave 14 bases unexplained. The Qiagen DNeasy kit was used to extract genomic DNA both from unsorted PBMCs and from the negatively selected CD4+ and CD8+ fractions. TCR beta CDR3 regions were amplified by immunoSEQ multiplex PCR using primers annealing to V and J segments. A synthetic immune receptor repertoire was used to minimize amplification bias, and any residual bias was removed computationally once sequencing was done. The authors' analysis ran thus. Custom Python scripts were used to quantify repertoire diversity as the Shannon entropy index. The unsorted, CD4+ and CD8+ repertoires were each analyzed separately, with the exception of combined analyses, where CD4+ and CD8+ sequences were merged in silico. A clone counted as expanded when the clone's frequency after treatment rose at least 2-fold relative to C1D1, and clones undetected at baseline were given a pseudocount of 0.5. Clones with 0 or 1 copy at C1D1 were defined as singleton clones, while clones with 2 or more copies were defined as non-singleton clones. By matching protein sequences in sorted samples from the same patient, clones expanded in unsorted samples were annotated as CD4+, CD8+ or unknown. Wilcoxon tests on paired samples were used to test diversity changes from C1D1 to C4D1. The table was pulled from immuneACCESS by TCRdb, which kept in-frame rearrangements only. Such tables lose some clones; where checked, under half of the loss comes from unresolved V genes, and the rest has no known cause. V, J and clone size were drawn from that table, and D and trimming were deduced from the DNA. In this sample the table shows roughly 17,000 clones, 80% to 90% of which occur a single time. Less than 15% of the sample is taken by the ten largest.

The sample comes from a study of PD-1 blockade in classical Hodgkin lymphoma (TCRdb year 2020). Regarding the research as a whole: Nivolumab dosing was 3 mg/kg intravenously every 2 weeks, continuing until either disease progression or unacceptable toxicity. The study used TCR beta sequencing and CyTOF to define a peripheral blood immune signature of response to PD-1 blockade in classical Hodgkin lymphoma.

The sample's time point, from its label and the paper: cycle 4 day 1 (C4D1), after less than 7 weeks of nivolumab. Every trial patient had relapsed after autologous stem cell transplantation, and cohorts A, B and C differed in prior brentuximab vedotin exposure. The trial cohort was composed of about 60 patients with relapsed/refractory classical Hodgkin lymphoma, for whom complete response, partial response or progressive disease was recorded as best overall response. In the multi-cohort phase II CheckMate 205 trial, trial patients received single-agent nivolumab. An independent review committee assessed best overall response using the 2007 International Working Group response criteria. Trial PBMCs were obtained immediately prior to nivolumab initiation (C1D1) and on therapy at cycle 2 day 1 and cycle 4 day 1. Peripheral blood was collected in 8 mL Vacutainer Cell Preparation Tubes, from which PBMCs were isolated by centrifugation and then cryopreserved.

Study-wide findings and limitations: Among trial patients, those achieving complete response had baseline diversity similar to that of newly diagnosed patients, while diversity was significantly lower in partial responders and progressors. Lower diversity was observed in patients in whom nivolumab was started less than 1 year after ASCT, and these patients were excluded from later analyses so that confounding by immune reconstitution would be avoided. A significant rise by C4D1 was seen in CD4+ but not CD8+ TCR diversity (p=0.0027 vs p=0.16), with the rise being most apparent in complete responders (p=0.02). Only a single clinical trial cohort was studied, and what caused the repertoire differences, possibly disease activity or prior therapy, remained undefined. Baseline TCR diversity was reported to be lower in newly diagnosed patients than in healthy donors, and even lower in relapsed/refractory patients.

The chain links TRBV11-3 with TRBJ2-3; the central 16 bases match TRBD2. The TCR was taken from a human donor with classical Hodgkin lymphoma. Material: peripheral blood mononuclear cells (PBMCs), obtained before the fourth cycle of nivolumab. The CDR3 loop reads CASSPLGTSGGASGTDTQYF. The DNA sequence is as follows: TGTGCCAGCAGCCCGCTAGGGACTAGCGGGGGGGCCAGTGGAACAGATACGCAGTATTTT.